One sample yielded the 22 T cell receptor beta chains listed below, sequenced in a study. The sorted Tregs were CD4+CD25+CD127-/low cells. MiXCR, run by TCRdb on the 5' RACE reads, gives a single entry per CDR3 protein. The table includes some 32,000 distinct CDR3 sequences, over 25% detected once. Source material: tumor-infiltrating Tregs sorted from the breast tumor. Source of these receptors: a female donor with breast cancer.

This clonotype has ten or more counts. This chain links TRBV5-4 with TRBJ2-1; 8 bases line up with TRBD2. Germline CDR1 SGHNT, CDR2 YYREEE (reference sequence). Trimming at V came to 0 bases and at J to 8 bases, leaving 7 bases not matched to a gene. CDR3 length equals 15 residues. The CDR3 protein is CASSLGQRERDEQFF. CDR3 sequence (DNA): TGTGCCAGCAGCTTGGGCCAGCGGGAGAGGGATGAGCAGTTCTTC.

This clonotype was seen ten or more times. The chain couples TRBV13 to TRBJ2-4, with TRBD2 matching over 9 bases. The CDR3 consists of 15 residues. The germline V gene has CDR1 PRHDT and CDR2 FYEKMQ (reference sequence). V was pared by 2 bases and J by 9 bases, with 8 bases of the junction left unmatched. The CDR3 is CASSLYGGRGSIQYF. In DNA, the CDR3 is TGTGCCAGCAGCTTATATGGCGGGAGGGGGAGCATTCAGTACTTC.

This clonotype was observed a handful of times. V usage is TRBV20-1 and J usage is TRBJ1-4; possibly TRBD1 for D (5 bases). The CDR3 sequence is 15 residues long. Per germline, CDR1 DFQATT and CDR2 SNEGSKA (reference sequence). Trimming removed 2 bases at V and 8 bases at J, with 18 bases between. CDR3 bases: TGCAGTGCTAGACGGACGGGACCCGGCATGGAAAAACTGTTTTTT. The encoded protein is CSARRTGPGMEKLFF.

This clonotype is medium-sized. The chain links TRBV6-1 to TRBJ2-7; 12 bases are shared with TRBD2. This CDR3 spans 15 amino acids. V gave up 6 bases and J gave up 2 bases; unmatched junction bases: 5. Per the germline V gene, CDR1 is MNHNS and CDR2 is SASEGT. The CDR3 region has the DNA TGTGCCAGCAGCATCGGGACTAGCGGGCCCTACGAGCAGTACTTC. Protein: CASSIGTSGPYEQYF.

This clonotype was seen once. A much larger clonotype is one base distant, so this may be a read error. J is TRBJ2-1 and V is TRBV6-5; 7 bases agree with TRBD2. Trimming at V came to 6 bases and at J to 4 bases, leaving 9 bases not matched to a gene. The CDR3 consists of 15 residues. Germline CDR1 is MNHEY and CDR2 is SVGAGI. This CDR3 reads CASSIPAGTYNEQFF. The CDR3 region has the DNA TGTGCCAGCAGCATACCAGCGGGGACGTACAATGAGCAGTTCTTC.

This clonotype showed up many times. V is TRBV24-1 and J is TRBJ2-3; TRBD2 matches at 10 bases. The CDR3 has 16 amino acids. Germline CDR1 is KGHDR and CDR2 is SFDVKD. With V trimmed by 1 base and J by 2 bases, 2 bases remained unmatched. Here the CDR3 DNA reads TGTGCCACCAGTGATTTTAGCGGGAGGTACACAGATACGCAGTATTTT. Protein: CATSDFSGRYTDTQYF.

This clonotype has only one observation. V and J are TRBV7-6 and TRBJ2-2; 8 bases line up with TRBD1. Germline V gives CDR1 SGHVS, CDR2 FNYEAQ. V gave up 5 bases and J gave up 1 base; unmatched junction bases: 6. The CDR3 spans 16 residues. Here the CDR3 reads CASSQDRAGNTGELFF. The CDR3 DNA sequence: TGTGCCAGCAGCCAGGACAGGGCGGGGAACACCGGGGAGCTGTTTTTT.

This clonotype showed up many times. The chain combines TRBV20-1 with TRBJ1-5, with no clear D. CDR1 is DFQATT, CDR2 SNEGSKA, per germline (reference sequence). This CDR3 is built from 15 residues. V lost 3 bases and J 1 base, leaving 13 bases between the germline ends. The CDR3 region has the DNA TGCAGTGCTAGTAATGTCAAAACGAGCAATCAGCCCCAGCATTTT. This encodes CSASNVKTSNQPQHF.

This clonotype was observed a few times. The V and J genes are TRBV24-1 and TRBJ2-3, with D perhaps matching TRBD1 or TRBD2 (6 bases each). Germline lookup yields CDR1 KGHDR and CDR2 SFDVKD. Deletions cut 6 bases from V and 5 bases from J, with 14 bases between. The CDR3 totals 14 residues. The CDR3 nucleotides read TGTGCCACCAGTACCCTAGGAGGGGGAGATACGCAGTATTTT. It translates to CATSTLGGGDTQYF.

This chain joins TRBV5-5 and TRBJ2-1; D is perhaps TRBD1 (6 bases). V was clipped by 5 bases and J by 7 bases, with 10 bases between them. From germline, CDR1 is SGHKS and CDR2 YYEKEE (reference sequence). This CDR3 has 12 amino acids. CDR3 protein: CASSTGRNEQFF. CDR3 nucleotides: TGTGCCAGCAGTACAGGGAGAAATGAGCAGTTCTTC. Supplemented by reference TRBV5-5 and TRBJ2-1, the full variable domain reads DAGVTQSPTHLIKTRGQQVTLRCSPISGHKSVSWYQQVLGQGPQFIFQYYEKEERGRGNFPDRFSARQFPNYSSELNVNALLLGDSALYLCASSTGRNEQFFGPGTRLTVL.

This clonotype has a single count. The V and J genes are TRBV3-1 and TRBJ2-1; TRBD2 aligns across 10 bases. Germline V gene lookup returns CDR1 LGHDT and CDR2 YNNKEL (reference sequence). The CDR3 totals 15 residues. The V segment lost 4 bases and the J segment 7 bases; nucleotides outside the gene matches: 7. The CDR3 loop is CASSLSGRLWNEQFF. CDR3 in DNA: TGTGCCAGCAGCCTTAGCGGGAGGCTATGGAATGAGCAGTTCTTC.

The sample holds many counts of this clonotype. The V call is TRBV20-1, the J call TRBJ2-1; TRBD2 matches 8 bases. Germline CDR1 is DFQATT and CDR2 is SNEGSKA (reference sequence). J was trimmed by 0 bases and V by 3 bases; bases with no gene match: 1. The CDR3 length is 14 residues. The CDR3 DNA reads as TGCAGTGCTAGGGGACTAGTCTCCTACAATGAGCAGTTCTTC. It yields the protein CSARGLVSYNEQFF.

Many counts were recorded for this clonotype. CDR3 DNA sequence: TGTGCCAGCAGCTTAGATACCCCGATCGGAGATACGCAGTATTTT. Translation: CASSLDTPIGDTQYF. The V and J genes are TRBV11-2 and TRBJ2-3, with D unresolved. CDR1 is SGHAT and CDR2 is FQNNGV in the germline V gene. The CDR3 is made up of 15 amino acids. The V gene lost 0 bases and the J gene lost 5 bases, with 12 bases spanning the gap.

As for this clonotype: A read error may explain this, as a much larger clone is one base away. In this CDR3 the conserved last residue, phenylalanine or tryptophan, is missing, so a read error is likely. The chain links TRBV7-9 to TRBJ1-3; 9 positions agree with TRBD1. Unmatched junction bases numbered 2, after V lost 3 bases and J lost 11 bases. CDR1 and CDR2 (germline): SEHNR, FQNEAQ (reference sequence). The length of the CDR3 is 12 residues. The CDR3 region is CASSLGQGPIYL. The DNA for the CDR3 is TGTGCCAGCAGCTTGGGACAGGGCCCCATATATCTT.

The J gene is TRBJ2-1, the V gene TRBV11-2, with 7 bases identical to TRBD2. The CDR3 loop spans 14 amino acids. After removal of 5 bases from V and 5 bases from J, the junction contained 6 bases not matched to a gene. Per the germline V gene, CDR1 is SGHAT and CDR2 is FQNNGV. The CDR3 DNA is TGTGCCAGCAGCCCCCCGGGGAGGGACAATGAGCAGTTCTTC. As protein: CASSPPGRDNEQFF. Variable domain in full (rest from reference TRBV11-2 and TRBJ2-1): EAGVAQSPRYKIIEKRQSVAFWCNPISGHATLYWYQQILGQGPKLLIQFQNNGVVDDSQLPKDRFSAERLKGVDSTLKIQPAKLEDSAVYLCASSPPGRDNEQFFGPGTRLTVL.

The V gene is TRBV6-4, the J gene TRBJ1-2; maybe TRBD1 (6 bases). This CDR3 is 16 amino acids long. Trimming left V 6 bases short and J 4 bases short, with 21 bases between. The germline gives CDR1 MRHNA, CDR2 SNTAGT. This CDR3 reads CASSPMAKRGPYGYTF. The CDR3 region has the DNA TGTGCCAGCAGCCCTATGGCCAAGCGGGGGCCCTATGGCTACACCTTC.

This clonotype was found many times. The rearrangement joins TRBV18 to TRBJ1-5; D perhaps matches TRBD1 (5 bases). The CDR3 has 14 amino acids. The V end was cut by 2 bases, the J end by 3 bases, with 8 bases between. Per the germline V gene, CDR1 is KGHSH and CDR2 is LQKENI. The CDR3 DNA reads TGTGCCAGCTCACCAACAGGCAACAATCAGCCCCAGCATTTT. Translated, it gives CASSPTGNNQPQHF.

Of note for this clonotype: It may be a read error: a sequence one base away is much more abundant. This chain connects TRBV7-3 to TRBJ2-1; D might be TRBD2 (6 bases). The CDR3 sequence is 13 residues long. CDR1 is SGHTA and CDR2 is FQGTGA in the germline V gene. The DNA of the CDR3 is TGTGTCAGCAGCTTCTCACTAGCAGGGGAGCAGTTCTTC. It encodes CVSSFSLAGEQFF.

Concerning this clonotype itself: Since a much larger clone is just one base distant, this may be a read error. V usage is TRBV7-3 and J usage is TRBJ2-1, with 8 bases matching TRBD2. The CDR3 is made up of 15 amino acids. Germline lookup yields CDR1 SGHTA and CDR2 FQGTGA. The CDR3 is CAGSFLAGTNNEQFF. The CDR3 nucleotides read TGTGCCGGCAGCTTTTTAGCGGGAACAAACAATGAGCAGTTCTTC.

This clonotype was picked up many times. The rearrangement joins TRBV6-5 to TRBJ2-3, with unresolved D. Germline V gene lookup returns CDR1 MNHEY and CDR2 SVGAGI. The V end lost 5 bases, the J end lost 0 bases, and 12 bases lay between the germline ends. The CDR3 runs to 15 residues. This CDR3 reads CASSRHSVSTDTQYF. The DNA for the CDR3 is TGTGCCAGCAGTAGGCACTCCGTAAGCACAGATACGCAGTATTTT.

This clonotype was counted only a few times. This sequence may be a read error, since a much larger clone differs from it by one base. This chain joins TRBV20-1 and TRBJ2-1; D perhaps matches TRBD2 (6 bases). Germline-derived CDR1 and CDR2 are DFQATT and SNEGSKA (reference sequence). The CDR3 runs to 15 residues. Here the CDR3 DNA reads TGCGGTGCTAGAGATTGGGGGGAGACCGGCAATGAGCAGTTCTTC. This encodes CGARDWGETGNEQFF.

This chain uses TRBV20-1 with TRBJ1-2, with D unresolved. With 3 bases removed from V and 5 bases from J, the gap between germline ends came to 13 bases. Per the germline V gene, CDR1 is DFQATT and CDR2 is SNEGSKA (reference sequence). The CDR3 covers 13 residues. For the CDR3, the DNA is TGCAGTGCTAGTGAGGTCATAGTATATGGCTACACCTTC. Translating it yields CSASEVIVYGYTF.